The 22 T cell receptor beta chains below come from one sample, sequenced in a study of post-analysis software for immune sequencing data. The study's findings and limits: TRBV segments more frequent in patients than in controls numbered a few and included TRBV5-6, TRBV5-1 and TRBV20-1.

Unique molecular identifiers had been added to the TCR beta cDNA libraries. TCRdb ran MiXCR on the PCR reads and lists one entry per CDR3 protein. The sample yields approximately 460,000 distinct CDR3 sequences, approximately 46% seen once. Antigens of these TCRs are unknown. The sample consisted of blood. These receptor sequences come from a girl aged 10 to 17 with multiple sclerosis.

This clonotype has more than one count but fewer than ten. The chain combines TRBV12-3 or TRBV12-4 with TRBJ2-7; 14 nucleotides align to TRBD2. The CDR3 has 18 residues. The ends lost 2 bases at V and 3 bases at J; junction bases unmatched: 9. The CDR3 here is CASSLMSPGLAGVYEQYF. Written as DNA, the CDR3 is TGTGCCAGCAGTTTAATGTCCCCGGGACTAGCGGGAGTCTACGAGCAGTACTTC.

The V call is TRBV6-1, the J call TRBJ2-5; the D is unclear. This CDR3 comprises 15 residues. Germline-derived CDR1 and CDR2 are MNHNS and SASEGT. V gave up 7 bases and J gave up 5 bases, with 20 bases separating them. CDR3 sequence reads: CASTPITIGLETQYF. The CDR3 DNA sequence: TGTGCCAGCACACCCATAACAATTGGCCTGGAGACCCAGTACTTC.

Regarding this clonotype: At one end the junction does not follow the germline gene, possibly because of a read error. The rearrangement joins TRBV10-3 to TRBJ1-5; perhaps TRBD1 as D (5 bases). The germline V gene has CDR1 ENHRY and CDR2 SYGVKD. The CDR3 runs 14 residues. The CDR3 reads CTISDSTDNQPQHF. The CDR3 nucleotides read TGTACCATCAGTGACTCGACAGACAATCAGCCCCAGCATTTT.

This clonotype was counted a few times. This chain connects TRBV6-5 to TRBJ2-1; TRBD2 aligns across 7 bases. Germline values: CDR1 MNHEY, CDR2 SVGAGI. The V and J ends lost 0 bases and 4 bases, in that order; junction bases with no gene match: 6. This CDR3 has 16 residues. The CDR3 reads CASSYSTGLGYNEQFF. Here the CDR3 DNA reads TGTGCCAGCAGTTACTCGACCGGACTAGGATACAATGAGCAGTTCTTC.

This sequence joins TRBV29-1 and TRBJ2-4; D not certain. There are 13 residues in the CDR3. V shed 5 bases and J shed 0 bases, with 8 bases lying between them. Looked up from germline, CDR1 is SQVTM and CDR2 is ANQGSEA. The CDR3 is CSVRASAKNIQYF. The CDR3 nucleotides read TGCAGCGTTAGGGCCTCAGCCAAAAACATTCAGTACTTC.

This clonotype is a singleton in its sample. The V and J genes are TRBV7-3 and TRBJ2-3; weak D call: TRBD2 (6 bases). CDR1 and CDR2 (germline): SGHTA, FQGTGA. CDR3 length equals 15 residues. Trimming cost V 0 bases and J 2 bases, with 9 bases left between them. The CDR3, as DNA: TGTGCCAGCAGCTTAACCGGAGGGTTCACAGATACGCAGTATTTT. Protein: CASSLTGGFTDTQYF.

This clonotype was observed a handful of times. The chain recombines TRBV27 with TRBJ2-3; TRBD2 is a possible D gene (6 bases). This CDR3 comprises 16 residues. Germline CDR1 reads MNHEY; CDR2 reads SMNVEV (reference sequence). With 5 bases removed from V and 8 bases from J, the gap between germline ends came to 23 bases. The CDR3 DNA is TGTGCCAGCAGTACACACCTGACGGGCCTCGGGGGTACGCAGTATTTT. Its protein is CASSTHLTGLGGTQYF.

Comments on this clonotype: Germline is not matched at one junction end, which may reflect a read error. The chain carries TRBV28 and TRBJ2-1; D is ambiguous. The CDR3 is made up of 12 amino acids. From germline, CDR1 is MDHEN and CDR2 SYDVKM. CDR3 protein: CASSPVRVEQCF. CDR3 nucleotide sequence: TGTGCCAGCAGCCCTGTAAGGGTAGAGCAGTGCTTC. Filled out from reference TRBV28 and TRBJ2-1, the complete variable domain reads DVKVTQSSRYLVKRTGEKVFLECVQDMDHENMFWYRQDPGLGLRLIYFSYDVKMKEKGDIPEGYSVSREKKERFSLILESASTNQTSMYLCASSPVRVEQCFGPGTRLTVL.

The chain couples TRBV29-1 to TRBJ2-5, with D possibly TRBD1 on 6 matching bases. Trimming left V 5 bases short and J 5 bases short, with 12 bases between. The CDR3 covers 12 residues. The germline gives CDR1 SQVTM, CDR2 ANQGSEA. The DNA for the CDR3 is TGCAGCGTTCAGGGGCTTTCGGAGACCCAGTACTTC. Translating gives CSVQGLSETQYF.

V gene TRBV20-1 combines with J gene TRBJ2-1; TRBD2 agrees at 9 bases. In germline, CDR1 is DFQATT, CDR2 SNEGSKA (reference sequence). The junction had 10 bases not matched to a gene; V was cut back by 1 base and J by 6 bases. CDR3 length: 16 residues. The CDR3 sequence: CSARVRLAGIGNEQFF. CDR3 bases: TGCAGTGCTAGAGTTAGGCTAGCGGGGATCGGCAATGAGCAGTTCTTC.

There are a few counts of this clonotype. The chain links TRBV18 to TRBJ2-5; no clear D. Per germline, CDR1 KGHSH and CDR2 LQKENI. This CDR3 is built from 12 residues. V shed 3 bases and J shed 5 bases, with 7 bases lying between them. The chain's CDR3 is CASSPNIETQYF. The DNA of the CDR3 is TGTGCCAGCTCACCCAACATTGAGACCCAGTACTTC.

In this sample, this clonotype turned up a few times. This sequence joins TRBV20-1 and TRBJ2-5; no firm D call. Germline assignment: CDR1 DFQATT and CDR2 SNEGSKA (reference sequence). The CDR3 sequence is 12 residues long. Trimming removed 3 bases at V and 5 bases at J, with 10 bases between. CDR3 in amino acids: CSASSQLETQYF. The CDR3 DNA is TGCAGTGCTAGTTCCCAGTTGGAGACCCAGTACTTC.

This clonotype appeared a single time. The chain joins TRBV28 to TRBJ2-1; D is ambiguous. This CDR3 is 15 amino acids long. The germline V gene encodes CDR1 MDHEN and CDR2 SYDVKM. The V and J ends lost 7 bases and 0 bases respectively, with 13 bases between them. CDR3 in DNA: TGTGCCAGCAAACCAGGATATTTCTCCTACAATGAGCAGTTCTTC. This sequence encodes CASKPGYFSYNEQFF.

The chain links TRBV15 to TRBJ2-7; D tentatively reads TRBD1 or TRBD2 (6 bases each). The germline V and J ends were trimmed by 0 bases and 5 bases, with 17 bases remaining between them. CDR1 is LNHNV, CDR2 YYDKDF, per germline (reference sequence). CDR3 length: 16 amino acids. The CDR3 coding sequence is TGTGCCACCAGCAGAGATCGGGGGACAAGTCCCAACGAGCAGTACTTC. Amino acids: CATSRDRGTSPNEQYF.

The chain couples TRBV7-9 to TRBJ1-4, with 8 bases lining up with TRBD1. The CDR3 is 19 residues long. CDR1 and CDR2 from the germline V gene are SEHNR and FQNEAQ (reference sequence). V lost 2 bases to trimming and J lost 0 bases; unmatched junction nucleotides: 11. The CDR3 here is CASSLSAGGGFATNEKLFF. The CDR3, as DNA: TGTGCCAGCAGCTTATCGGCAGGGGGCGGCTTCGCAACTAATGAAAAACTGTTTTTT.

This clonotype turned up a few times. The chain couples TRBV6-5 to TRBJ2-1, with D perhaps assigned TRBD1 or TRBD2 (5 bases each). The germline CDR1 and CDR2 sequences are MNHEY and SVGAGI. The CDR3 is 14 residues long. The ends were cut back, 2 bases at V and 4 bases at J, with 9 bases in the middle. The CDR3: CASSYGTRYNEQFF. The CDR3 DNA reads as TGTGCCAGCAGTTACGGGACCCGTTACAATGAGCAGTTCTTC.

V and J are TRBV10-3 and TRBJ2-1, with 8 bases aligning to TRBD2. CDR3 length: 15 amino acids. Trimming removed 6 bases from V and 4 bases from J; junction bases left unmatched: 8. CDR1 ENHRY and CDR2 SYGVKD come from the germline V gene. CDR3 region: CAISQSGSGYNEQFF. The CDR3 bases are TGTGCCATCAGCCAAAGCGGGAGCGGGTACAATGAGCAGTTCTTC.

The chain uses TRBV24-1 and TRBJ2-3; D unclear. V was clipped by 0 bases and J by 4 bases, with 13 bases between them. Germline-derived CDR1 and CDR2 are KGHDR and SFDVKD. CDR3 length: 16 amino acids. DNA for the CDR3: TGTGCCACCAGTGATTTGCACAGCCAAACAGCAGATACGCAGTATTTT. Translation: CATSDLHSQTADTQYF.

The rearrangement uses TRBV29-1 and TRBJ2-1; D is possibly TRBD2 (5 bases). Trimming cost V 6 bases and J 6 bases, with 12 bases left between them. From germline, CDR1 is SQVTM and CDR2 ANQGSEA. The CDR3 spans 12 residues. The CDR3 here is CSVTGNLNEQFF. CDR3 nucleotide sequence: TGCAGCGTCACCGGGAATCTCAATGAGCAGTTCTTC.

The CDR3 sequence is CASSQQNNYGYTF. DNA for the CDR3: TGTGCCAGCAGCCAACAGAATAACTATGGCTACACCTTC. The J gene is TRBJ1-2, the V gene TRBV3-1; no clear D gene. V lost 2 bases and J lost 1, with 5 bases in between. This CDR3 region has 13 residues. Germline V gene sequence: CDR1 LGHDT, CDR2 YNNKEL (reference sequence).

The V gene is TRBV5-1, the J gene TRBJ2-1, with 7 bases aligning to TRBD2. The germline V gene encodes CDR1 SGHRS and CDR2 YFSETQ. V shed 3 bases and J 5 bases; nucleotides not matched to a gene: 8. The CDR3 is 15 residues long. The CDR3 sequence is CASSSLGLADNEQFF. The CDR3 DNA reads as TGCGCCAGCAGCTCCCTCGGGCTAGCGGACAATGAGCAGTTCTTC.

V gene TRBV7-8 combines with J gene TRBJ1-6; no clear D gene. Germline V gives CDR1 SGHVS, CDR2 FQNEAQ. The CDR3 is 17 residues long. Trimming pared 5 bases from V and 3 bases from J, leaving 17 bases between. CDR3 sequence: CASSPRRLPFYNSPLHF. The CDR3 DNA follows: TGTGCCAGCAGCCCCCGACGGCTCCCATTCTATAATTCACCCCTCCACTTT.